This TCR beta chain was profiled in a study of shared clonotypes between healthy human individuals. Study details: Three CD4 naive, three CD4 memory, two CD8 naive and one CD8 memory plate were used per donor.

About this clone: Its matching antigen is unknown.

Study results and caveats: Several donors held about 5% of naive CD4 clonotypes in common.

CD45RO negativity and positive selection for CCR7 defined naive CD8 cells, a population that excluded terminally differentiated effector memory CD45RA+ cells. At the deep level, the assay was run. Per the original data handling: Junction-only sequences produced by ImmunoSEQ had no quality scores, so filtering differed. TCRdb's table, derived via immunoSEQ multiplex PCR, lists solely in-frame clones and lacks some. The DNA gave D and trimming, while V, J and clone size come from that table. The table records hundreds of thousands of clones, 80% to 95% of them present only once. V lost 4 bases to trimming and J lost 5 bases; unmatched junction nucleotides: 14. The CDR3 runs 17 residues. CDR1 is MGHRA and CDR2 is YSYEKL in the germline V gene.

Sequences were obtained from naive CD8+ T cells sorted from blood. The TCR originated in a man under 40 in good health. The genes are TRBV4-1 and TRBJ1-5; 7 nucleotides line up with TRBD1. As DNA, the CDR3 is TGCGCCAGCAGCCCAACCCCCGGTAAGGGGGCTTATCAGCCCCAGCATTTT. Encoded protein: CASSPTPGKGAYQPQHF.